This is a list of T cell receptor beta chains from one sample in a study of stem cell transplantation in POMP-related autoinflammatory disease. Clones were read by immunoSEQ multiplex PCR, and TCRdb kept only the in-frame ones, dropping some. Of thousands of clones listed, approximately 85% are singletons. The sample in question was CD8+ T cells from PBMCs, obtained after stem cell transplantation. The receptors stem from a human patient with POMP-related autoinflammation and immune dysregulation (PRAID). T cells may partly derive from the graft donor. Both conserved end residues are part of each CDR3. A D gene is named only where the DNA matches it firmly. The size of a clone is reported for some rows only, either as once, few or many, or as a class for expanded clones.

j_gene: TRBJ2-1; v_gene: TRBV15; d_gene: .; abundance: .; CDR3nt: TGTGCCACCAGCAGAGCAATTCGTCAACAGGGCGATGAGCAGTTCTTC; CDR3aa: CATSRAIRQQGDEQFF
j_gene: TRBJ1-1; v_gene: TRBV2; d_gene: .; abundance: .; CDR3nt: TGTGCCAGCATTGGACCGCTGAACACTGAAGCTTTCTTT; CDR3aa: CASIGPLNTEAFF
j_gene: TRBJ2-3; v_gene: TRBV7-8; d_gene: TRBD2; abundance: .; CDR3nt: TGTGCCAGCAGCTCTCCGTTAGCGGGAAGCAGCACAGATACGCAGTATTTT; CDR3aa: CASSSPLAGSSTDTQYF
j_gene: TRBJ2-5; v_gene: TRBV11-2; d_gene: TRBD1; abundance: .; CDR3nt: TGTGCCAGCAGCTTAGCAGGACAGGGGGGAGAGACCCAGTACTTC; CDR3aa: CASSLAGQGGETQYF
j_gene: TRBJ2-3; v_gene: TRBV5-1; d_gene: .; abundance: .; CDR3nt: TGCGCCAGCAGCTTTGGGGGGTCGGGCACAGATACGCAGTATTTT; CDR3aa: CASSFGGSGTDTQYF
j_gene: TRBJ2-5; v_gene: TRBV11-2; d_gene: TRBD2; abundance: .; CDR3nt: TGTGCCAGCAGCTTTGCCGGGGGGATCCAAGAGACCCAGTACTTC; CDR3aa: CASSFAGGIQETQYF
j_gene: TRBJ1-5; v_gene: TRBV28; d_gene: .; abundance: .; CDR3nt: TGTGCCAGCACTTTTACGGTTTATAGCAATCAGCCCCAGCATTTT; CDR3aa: CASTFTVYSNQPQHF
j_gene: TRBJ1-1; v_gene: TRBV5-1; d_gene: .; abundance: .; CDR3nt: TGCGCCAGCAGCTTCCTGACCAGGACTCAGGAGGCTTTCTTT; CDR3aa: CASSFLTRTQEAFF
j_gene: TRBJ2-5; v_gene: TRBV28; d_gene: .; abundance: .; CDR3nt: TGTGCCAGCAGTCCTGGCCCCCAGGAGGGAGAGACCCAGTACTTC; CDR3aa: CASSPGPQEGETQYF
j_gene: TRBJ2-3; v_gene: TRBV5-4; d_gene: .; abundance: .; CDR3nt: TGTGCCAGCAGCTCGTCCAGACGGAGCACAGATACGCAGTATTTT; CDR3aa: CASSSSRRSTDTQYF
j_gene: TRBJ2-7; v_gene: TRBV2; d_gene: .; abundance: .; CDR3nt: TGTGCCAGCACCGAATACCGGACAGCTCCCTCCTACGAGCAGTACTTC; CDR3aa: CASTEYRTAPSYEQYF
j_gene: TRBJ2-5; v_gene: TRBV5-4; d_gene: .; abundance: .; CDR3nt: TGTGCCAGCAGCTTGGCCGGGTCAGTCCAAGAGACCCAGTACTTC; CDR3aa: CASSLAGSVQETQYF
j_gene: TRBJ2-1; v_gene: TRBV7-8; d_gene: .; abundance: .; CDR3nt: TGTGCCAGCAGCCGGACCGCGACTGGGCACCCCATTTACAATGAGCAGTTCTTC; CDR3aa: CASSRTATGHPIYNEQFF
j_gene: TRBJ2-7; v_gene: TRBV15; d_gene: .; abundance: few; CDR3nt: TGTGCCACCAGCAGAGATAACACCTACGAGCAGTACTTC; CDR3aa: CATSRDNTYEQYF
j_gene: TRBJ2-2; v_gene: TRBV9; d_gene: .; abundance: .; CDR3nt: TGTGCCAGCAGCGTAGATGGCGGGGAGCTGTTTTTT; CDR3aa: CASSVDGGELFF
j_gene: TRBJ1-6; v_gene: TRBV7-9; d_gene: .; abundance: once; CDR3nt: TGTGCCAGCACCGATGGTTCACCCCTCCACTTT; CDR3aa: CASTDGSPLHF
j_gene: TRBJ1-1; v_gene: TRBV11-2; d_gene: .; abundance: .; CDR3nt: TGTGCCAGCAGCTTAGATCGGGAGACCTGGCTCCCTGAAGCTTTCTTT; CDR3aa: CASSLDRETWLPEAFF
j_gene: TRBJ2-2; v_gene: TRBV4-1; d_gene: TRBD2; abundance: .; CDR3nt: TGCGCCAGCAGTCCAACAGCGGGAAACACCGGGGAGCTGTTTTTT; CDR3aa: CASSPTAGNTGELFF
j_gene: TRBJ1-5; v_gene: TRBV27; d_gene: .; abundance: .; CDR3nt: TGTGCCAGCAGTTTATCAGGGACCAGCAATCAGCCCCAGCATTTT; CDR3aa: CASSLSGTSNQPQHF
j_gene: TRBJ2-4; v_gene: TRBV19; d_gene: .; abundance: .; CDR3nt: TGTGCCAGTAGTCACTATGGGACAGCCAAAAACATTCAGTACTTC; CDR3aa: CASSHYGTAKNIQYF
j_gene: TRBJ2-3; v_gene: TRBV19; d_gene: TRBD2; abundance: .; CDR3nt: TGTGCCAGCCAAATAGCGGGGGCTAGCACAGATACGCAGTATTTT; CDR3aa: CASQIAGASTDTQYF
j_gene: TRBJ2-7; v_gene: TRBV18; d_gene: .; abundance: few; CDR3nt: TGTGCCAGCTCACCACGAACCAGGGAATCCCATTACGAGCAGTACTTC; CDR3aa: CASSPRTRESHYEQYF
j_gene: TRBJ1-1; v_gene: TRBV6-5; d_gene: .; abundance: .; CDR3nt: TGTGCCAGCATCACAGGCACTGAAGCTTTCTTT; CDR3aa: CASITGTEAFF
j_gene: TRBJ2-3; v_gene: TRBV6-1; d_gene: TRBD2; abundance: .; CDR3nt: TGTGCCAGCAGTGAAAGGGTAGCGGGACACACAGATACGCAGTATTTT; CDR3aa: CASSERVAGHTDTQYF
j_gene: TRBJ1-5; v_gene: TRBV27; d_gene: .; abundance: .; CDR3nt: TGTGCCAGCAGTTTAAGTAGCAATCAGCCCCAGCATTTT; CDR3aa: CASSLSSNQPQHF
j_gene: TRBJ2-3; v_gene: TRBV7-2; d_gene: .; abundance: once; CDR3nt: TGTGCCAGCAGGACTTCCGGGAGAACAGATACGCAGTATTTT; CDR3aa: CASRTSGRTDTQYF
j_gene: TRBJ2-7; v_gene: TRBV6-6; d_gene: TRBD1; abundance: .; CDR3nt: TGTGCCAGCAGTCGACAGGGCCACGGGTACGAGCAGTACTTC; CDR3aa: CASSRQGHGYEQYF
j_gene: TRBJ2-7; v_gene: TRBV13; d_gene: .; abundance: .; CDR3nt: TGTGCCAGCAGCTCAAAGAACGAGCAGTACTTC; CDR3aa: CASSSKNEQYF
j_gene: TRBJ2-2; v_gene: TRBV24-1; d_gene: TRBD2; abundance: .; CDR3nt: TGTGCCACCAGTGATGATGGACTAGCGGGGCCCAGGGGGGAGCTGTTTTTT; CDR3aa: CATSDDGLAGPRGELFF
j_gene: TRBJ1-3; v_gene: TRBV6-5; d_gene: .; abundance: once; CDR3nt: TGTGCCACCTCGATCCGGGTTCGCTCTGGAAACACCATATATTTT; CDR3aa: CATSIRVRSGNTIYF
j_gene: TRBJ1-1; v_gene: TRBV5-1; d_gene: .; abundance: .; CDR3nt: TGCGCCAGCAGCTTTCGGGAGGGCACTGAAGCTTTCTTT; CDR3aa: CASSFREGTEAFF